This T cell receptor beta chain was captured in a study of blood T cell repertoires in COVID-19. Background on the study: T cells, B-cell-depleted T cells, or PBMCs provided the cDNA or gDNA that served as material.

Participants reported their clinical history, and cohort assignment relied on those reports. Original handling: Quantification of nucleated cells was approximated via reference gene primer amplification. TCRdb's copy holds only in-frame clones and misses some; the assay was immunoSEQ multiplex PCR. D and trimming come from the DNA, and the V and J calls and clone size come from that table. The sample contains 300,000 to 400,000 clones, 70% to 90% of which appear only once. Sequenced input: PBMCs or T cells enriched from blood (not recorded which). This receptor was obtained from a woman aged 25-40 years with acute COVID-19.

CDR3 bases: TGTGCCAGTAGTGGACGCCGGGACTCCAGGACCGGTCAGCCCCAGCATTTT. Encoded protein: CASSGRRDSRTGQPQHF. The rearrangement uses TRBV19 and TRBJ1-5; TRBD1 might be the D (5 bases). CDR3 size: 17 residues. V was shortened by 5 bases and J by 6 bases, with 23 bases between the two germline ends. Germline CDR1 LNHDA, CDR2 SQIVND (reference sequence).